These 23 T cell receptor beta chains originate from one sample sequenced in a study of blood T cell repertoires in COVID-19. Profiling relied on immunoSEQ multiplex PCR, and the TCRdb table lists in-frame clones only, not all of them. The sample carries some 87,000 clones, about 89% recorded once. The sample comprised peripheral blood. The origin of the receptors is a woman aged 70-85 years with acute or convalescent COVID-19.

This clone has just a few counts. This rearrangement joins TRBV28 to TRBJ1-5; TRBD1 matches 10 bases. The CDR3 spans 16 residues. With 6 bases clipped from V and 8 bases from J, the junction kept 13 bases outside the gene matches. Per the germline V gene, CDR1 is MDHEN and CDR2 is SYDVKM. CDR3 sequence reads: CASRTKKTGGGKPQHF. The CDR3 DNA reads as TGTGCCAGCAGGACTAAAAAGACAGGGGGCGGTAAGCCCCAGCATTTT.

The chain is built from TRBV6-5 and TRBJ1-2; the D gene is possibly TRBD1 (5 bases). Germline lookup yields CDR1 MNHEY and CDR2 SVGAGI. V was trimmed by 0 bases and J by 2 bases, leaving 10 bases between them. The CDR3 length is 15 residues. The CDR3 protein is CASSYSRRGNYGYTF. The CDR3 DNA sequence: TGTGCCAGCAGTTACTCGAGACGGGGGAACTATGGCTACACCTTC.

This sequence joins TRBV12-3 or TRBV12-4 and TRBJ1-3; TRBD1 might be the D (6 bases). Trimming took off 4 bases at V and 4 bases at J, with 8 bases between the two ends. This CDR3 is 13 amino acids long. In DNA form, the CDR3 reads TGTGCCAGCAGTTCAGGGGCAGGAAACACCATATATTTT. Translating gives CASSSGAGNTIYF.

This clone has just one count. The chain carries TRBV4-2 and TRBJ2-7; weak D call: TRBD2 (6 bases). Germline CDR1 reads LGHNA; CDR2 reads YNFKEQ. The CDR3 has 15 residues. The V and J ends lost 0 bases and 3 bases respectively, with 12 bases between them. The CDR3 DNA sequence: TGTGCCAGCAGCCAAGATGGGTTCGGGGGCTACGAGCAGTACTTC. Amino acids: CASSQDGFGGYEQYF.

The chain employs TRBV19 and TRBJ1-1, with D possibly matching TRBD1 (6 bases). Germline V gene lookup returns CDR1 LNHDA and CDR2 SQIVND (reference sequence). CDR3 length: 12 amino acids. V shed 3 bases and J shed 11 bases, with 13 bases lying between them. CDR3 nucleotides: TGTGCCAGTAGTATCGGCCGGGGACACGCTTTCTTT. Translation gives CASSIGRGHAFF.

This chain links TRBV11-2 with TRBJ2-2, with TRBD2 matching over 15 bases. The CDR3 extends over 19 amino acids. CDR1 SGHAT and CDR2 FQNNGV come from the germline V gene. The junction had 7 bases not matched to a gene; V was cut back by 5 bases and J by 0 bases. This CDR3 reads CASSLWTSGGATNTGELFF. As DNA, the CDR3 is TGTGCCAGCAGCCTTTGGACTAGCGGGGGGGCGACGAACACCGGGGAGCTGTTTTTT.

This chain joins TRBV11-1 and TRBJ2-7; no firm D call. Germline CDR1 reads SGHAT; CDR2 reads FQDESV (reference sequence). The CDR3 covers 14 residues. The V gene lost 1 base and the J gene lost 7 bases, with 14 bases spanning the gap. CDR3 protein: CASSLGRPVGEQYF. The CDR3 DNA reads TGTGCCAGCAGCTTAGGACGGCCTGTCGGGGAGCAGTACTTC.

The V and J genes are TRBV7-6 and TRBJ2-5, with D maybe TRBD1 (5 bases). Germline assignment: CDR1 SGHVS and CDR2 FNYEAQ. V lost 1 base to trimming and J lost 2 bases, with 14 bases between them. The CDR3 consists of 16 residues. The DNA for the CDR3 is TGTGCCAGCAGCTTAGTCGGCAGGGTCCCTCAAGAGACCCAGTACTTC. Encoded protein: CASSLVGRVPQETQYF.

This CDR3 reads CASARGGDGEKLFF. The CDR3, as DNA: TGCGCCAGCGCGAGAGGGGGTGATGGAGAAAAACTGTTTTTT. The chain carries TRBV10-1 and TRBJ1-4; TRBD1 is a possible D gene (6 bases). Looked up from germline, CDR1 is WNHNN and CDR2 is SYGVQD (reference sequence). The CDR3 sequence is 14 residues long. Trimming pared 8 bases from V and 8 bases from J, leaving 18 bases between.

The rearrangement links TRBV10-2 to TRBJ2-7; 8 nucleotides agree with TRBD2. Germline V gene data show CDR1 as WSHSY and CDR2 as SAAADI. J lost 3 bases, V lost 4 bases, and 2 bases had no gene match. CDR3 length equals 13 residues. CDR3 bases: TGCGCCAGCAGTGCGGGACTAGTCTACGAGCAGTACTTC. It is translated as CASSAGLVYEQYF.

The chain links TRBV6-2 or TRBV6-3 to TRBJ1-2; D remains unclear. Germline CDR1 MNHEY, CDR2 SVGEGT. This CDR3 contains 14 residues. V lost 6 bases, J lost 4 bases, and 15 bases lay in between. The CDR3 sequence: CASSLGGQSYGYTF. The CDR3 bases are TGTGCCAGCAGCCTAGGAGGGCAGAGCTATGGCTACACCTTC.

J is TRBJ2-5 and V is TRBV6-5; perhaps TRBD1 as D (6 bases). V shed 7 bases and J shed 6 bases, with 18 bases lying between them. The CDR3 covers 14 residues. Germline V gives CDR1 MNHEY, CDR2 SVGAGI. CDR3 nucleotides: TGTGCCAGCACGAACAGGGCGGACTTGAAGACCCAGTACTTC. Its protein is CASTNRADLKTQYF.

The chain uses TRBV5-6 and TRBJ1-2; D perhaps matches TRBD1 (5 bases). Germline CDR1 is SGHDT and CDR2 is YYEEEE. V was shortened by 5 bases and J by 3 bases, with 11 bases between the two germline ends. The CDR3 loop spans 13 amino acids. The CDR3 here is CASSRDRDYGYTF. The CDR3, as DNA: TGTGCCAGCAGTCGTGACAGAGACTATGGCTACACCTTC.

The chain combines TRBV18 with TRBJ1-5, with TRBD1 matching over 9 bases. The CDR3 sequence is 17 residues long. The junction had 5 bases not matched to a gene; V was cut back by 2 bases and J by 0 bases. The V gene's germline CDR1 is KGHSH and CDR2 LQKENI. CDR3 in amino acids: CASSPGTGYLSNQPQHF. The CDR3 DNA is TGTGCCAGCTCACCAGGGACAGGGTATCTTAGCAATCAGCCCCAGCATTTT.

This clone was detected only a few times. The chain uses TRBV29-1 and TRBJ2-5; 7 bases agree with TRBD2. CDR1 and CDR2 from the germline V gene are SQVTM and ANQGSEA. The V and J ends lost 7 bases and 5 bases, in that order; junction bases with no gene match: 7. This CDR3 region has 12 residues. CDR3 DNA sequence: TGCAGCGGAATGCGGGGGAGGGAGACCCAGTACTTC. Its translation: CSGMRGRETQYF.

This chain links TRBV3-1 (or the pseudogene TRBV3-2) with TRBJ1-1; 10 nucleotides align to TRBD1. The CDR3 consists of 17 residues. The trim removed 2 bases at V and 4 bases at J, leaving 10 bases unmatched. Germline assignment: CDR1 LGHDT and CDR2 YNNKEL (reference sequence). Here the CDR3 DNA reads TGTGCCAGCAGCCAATTAGCGACAGGGGGCTTGGTCACTGAAGCTTTCTTT. This sequence encodes CASSQLATGGLVTEAFF.

The V call is TRBV2, the J call TRBJ2-7; D is uncertain. This CDR3 has 13 residues. Trimming took off 6 bases at V and 6 bases at J, with 15 bases between the two ends. CDR1 and CDR2 (germline): SNHLY, FYNNEI. CDR3 sequence (DNA): TGTGCCAGCAGCCTAGAGTATCAAGTCGAGCAGTACTTC. The encoded protein is CASSLEYQVEQYF. The full variable domain, rest sourced from reference TRBV2 and TRBJ2-7, is EPEVTQTPSHQVTQMGQEVILRCVPISNHLYFYWYRQILGQKVEFLVSFYNNEISEKSEIFDDQFSVERPDGSNFTLKIRSTKLEDSAMYFCASSLEYQVEQYFGPGTRLTVT.

The chain is built from TRBV6-2 or TRBV6-3 and TRBJ1-2; 11 bases match TRBD1. V was pared by 5 bases and J by 8 bases, with 4 bases of the junction left unmatched. CDR1 MNHEY and CDR2 SVGEGT come from the germline V gene. This CDR3 region has 13 residues. The CDR3 loop reads CASSRTGGGGYTF. The CDR3, as DNA: TGTGCCAGCAGTAGGACAGGGGGCGGAGGCTACACCTTC.

In DNA form, the CDR3 reads TGCGCCAGCAGCCAAGAAAGGGGAACGCTCTCTGGAAACACCATATATTTT. Translated, it gives CASSQERGTLSGNTIYF. V is TRBV4-1 and J is TRBJ1-3, with D maybe TRBD1 (5 bases). In germline, CDR1 is MGHRA, CDR2 YSYEKL. Deletions cut 0 bases from V and 0 bases from J, with 12 bases between. CDR3 length: 17 residues.

This chain joins TRBV15 and TRBJ2-3, with D perhaps matching TRBD1 (6 bases). The germline V gene has CDR1 LNHNV and CDR2 YYDKDF (reference sequence). This CDR3 is 15 amino acids long. Trimming shortened V by 4 bases and J by 3 bases, and 14 bases separated the two germline ends. The CDR3 DNA reads TGTGCCACCAGCATTTCAGGGGCAGGTACAGATACGCAGTATTTT. Its protein product is CATSISGAGTDTQYF.

The chain is built from TRBV10-2 and TRBJ1-5; tentatively, D is TRBD1 (5 bases). There are 13 residues in the CDR3. Between the trimmed V and J ends, which lost 7 bases and 6 bases, there was a span of 13 bases. Germline CDR1 reads WSHSY; CDR2 reads SAAADI. The CDR3 coding sequence is TGCGCCAGCACTTCAGGGTTTAGTCAGCCCCAGCATTTT. Its translation: CASTSGFSQPQHF.

This chain uses TRBV28 with TRBJ2-5, with D tentatively TRBD2 (6 bases). Trimming stripped 6 bases from V and 7 bases from J, with 15 bases between. The CDR3 spans 13 residues. Germline V gene data show CDR1 as MDHEN and CDR2 as SYDVKM. The CDR3 region is CASRAGGIGTQYF. The CDR3 coding sequence is TGTGCCAGCAGGGCCGGGGGAATCGGGACCCAGTACTTC.

The chain carries TRBV2 and TRBJ2-1, with D possibly being TRBD1 (6 bases). V was cut by 2 bases and J by 5 bases, with 10 bases left in between. The germline gives CDR1 SNHLY, CDR2 FYNNEI. There are 14 residues in the CDR3. Written as DNA, the CDR3 is TGTGCCAGCAGTGAACCAGGGGACAACAATGAGCAGTTCTTC. This sequence encodes CASSEPGDNNEQFF.